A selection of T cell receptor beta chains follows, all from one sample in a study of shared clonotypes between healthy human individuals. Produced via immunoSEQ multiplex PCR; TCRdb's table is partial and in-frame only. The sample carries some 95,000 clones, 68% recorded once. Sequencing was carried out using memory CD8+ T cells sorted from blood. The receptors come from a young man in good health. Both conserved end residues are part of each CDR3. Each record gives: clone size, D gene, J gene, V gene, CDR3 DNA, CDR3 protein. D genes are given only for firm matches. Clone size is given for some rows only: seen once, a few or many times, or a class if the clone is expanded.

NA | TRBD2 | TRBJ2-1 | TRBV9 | TGTGCCAGCAGCGGGGCGGAGCGGGGGACCTACAATGAGCAGTTCTTC | CASSGAERGTYNEQFF
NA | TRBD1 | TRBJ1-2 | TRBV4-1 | TGCGCCACCAAACTGGAACAGGGGGGTAACTATGGCTACACCTTC | CATKLEQGGNYGYTF
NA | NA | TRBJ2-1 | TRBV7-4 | TGTGCCAGCAGAGGTCTCTCGGAGGTCCACAATGAGCAGTTCTTC | CASRGLSEVHNEQFF
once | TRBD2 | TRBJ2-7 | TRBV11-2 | TGTGCCAGCAGCTTCGCGGGGGGGGTCTACGAGCAGTACTTC | CASSFAGGVYEQYF
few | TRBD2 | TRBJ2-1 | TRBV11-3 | TGTGCCAGCAGCTCATATGTCGGGACTAGCGGGAAGTCGGGGCAGTTCTTC | CASSSYVGTSGKSGQFF
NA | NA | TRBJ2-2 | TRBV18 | TGTGCCAGCTCGAGGGTAACGGACACCGGGGAGCTGTTTTTT | CASSRVTDTGELFF
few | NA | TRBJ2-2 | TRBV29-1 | TGCAGCGTTCTTTTCTCCCCTACCGGGGAGCTGTTTTTT | CSVLFSPTGELFF
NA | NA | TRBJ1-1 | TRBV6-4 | TGTGCCAGCAGTGCTACCAGCAGGAACACTGAAGCTTTCTTT | CASSATSRNTEAFF
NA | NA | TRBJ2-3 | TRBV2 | TGTGCCAGCAGTGATAACCCGCTTATGAGCGTTAGGACGGTAGATACGCAGTATTTT | CASSDNPLMSVRTVDTQYF
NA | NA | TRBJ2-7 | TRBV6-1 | TGTGCCAGCAGTGAAGCCTTCCGGGGGATCTACGAGCAGTACTTC | CASSEAFRGIYEQYF
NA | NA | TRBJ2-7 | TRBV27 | TGTGCCAGCAGTCCCATCCCGCCGACCTATTACGAGCAGTACTTC | CASSPIPPTYYEQYF
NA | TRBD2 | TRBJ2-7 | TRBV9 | TGTGCCAGCAGCGTAGGAGCGGGAGGTCCCTCCTACGAGCAGTACTTC | CASSVGAGGPSYEQYF
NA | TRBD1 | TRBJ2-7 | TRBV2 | TGTGCCAGCAGGAGACAGGGAAACTCCTACGAGCAGTACTTC | CASRRQGNSYEQYF
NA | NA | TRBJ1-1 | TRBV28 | TGTGCCAGCAGTCGATCTGCGAATGAAGCTTTCTTT | CASSRSANEAFF
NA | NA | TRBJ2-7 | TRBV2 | TGTGCCAGCAGTTTAGGCGGCCTCGACGAGCAGTACTTC | CASSLGGLDEQYF
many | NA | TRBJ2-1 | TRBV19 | TGTGCCAGTACCGAGGGAATTGGGTCATTTGATGAGCAGTTCTTC | CASTEGIGSFDEQFF
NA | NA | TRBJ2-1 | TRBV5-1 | TGCGCCAGCAGCACAAGTCTTCTAGCAAATGAGCAGTTCTTC | CASSTSLLANEQFF
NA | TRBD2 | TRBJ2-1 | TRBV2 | TGTGCCAGCAAGCGGGAGAGCTCCTACAATGAGCAGTTCTTC | CASKRESSYNEQFF
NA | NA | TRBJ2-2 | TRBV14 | TGTGCCAGCAGTCTCCTGCGGGACAGACATAACACCGGGGAGCTGTTTTTT | CASSLLRDRHNTGELFF
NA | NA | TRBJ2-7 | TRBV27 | TGTGCCAGCAGTTTACAAGTTGTGGCGGAGCGATCCTACGAGCAGTACTTC | CASSLQVVAERSYEQYF
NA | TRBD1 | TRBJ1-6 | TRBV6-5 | TGTGCCAGCAGTTCTGAGACCGGGACAGGGTATTCACCCCTCCACTTT | CASSSETGTGYSPLHF
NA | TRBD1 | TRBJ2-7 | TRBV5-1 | TGCGCCAGCAGCTTTTCGGGACAGGGGTCCGAGCAGTACTTC | CASSFSGQGSEQYF
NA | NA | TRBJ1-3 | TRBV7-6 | TGTGCCAGCAGCTTATCCGACGGAACTGGAAACACCATATATTTT | CASSLSDGTGNTIYF
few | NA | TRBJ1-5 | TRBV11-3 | TGTGCCAGCAGCTCACCAGGGGAGGGGCAGGGGCATTTT | CASSSPGEGQGHF
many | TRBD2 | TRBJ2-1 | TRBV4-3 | TGCGCCAGCAGCCATGGCGGGGGGAGGTCGGACAATGAGCAGTTCTTC | CASSHGGGRSDNEQFF
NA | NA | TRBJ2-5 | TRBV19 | TGTGCCAGTAGTCCCATAACGGCCCAAGAGACCCAGTACTTC | CASSPITAQETQYF
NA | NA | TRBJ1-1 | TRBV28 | TGTGCCAGCACTAGCACTGAAGCTTTCTTT | CASTSTEAFF
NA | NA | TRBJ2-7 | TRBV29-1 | TGCAGCGTTGAAGAACTAGTCGGGGAGCAGTACTTC | CSVEELVGEQYF
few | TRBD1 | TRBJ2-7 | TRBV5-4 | TGTGCCAGCAGCTCGGGGCCGGGACAGAGCTCCTACGAGCAGTACTTC | CASSSGPGQSSYEQYF
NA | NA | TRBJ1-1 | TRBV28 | TGTGCCAGCAGTTCCTCGGTGAACACTGAAGCTTTCTTT | CASSSSVNTEAFF
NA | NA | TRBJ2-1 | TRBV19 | TGTGCCAGTAGTATTACTATATACAATGAGCAGTTCTTC | CASSITIYNEQFF
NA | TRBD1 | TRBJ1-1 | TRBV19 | TGTGCCAGTAGCCCTCACAGGGGGCTGAGCACTGAAGCTTTCTTT | CASSPHRGLSTEAFF
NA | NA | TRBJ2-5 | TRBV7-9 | TGTGCCAGCAGCAGACATGGGGGGGAGACCCAGTACTTC | CASSRHGGETQYF
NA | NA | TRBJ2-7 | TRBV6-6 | TGTGCCAGCAGTTACCCCCCGGGGTACGGCTACGAGCAGTACTTC | CASSYPPGYGYEQYF
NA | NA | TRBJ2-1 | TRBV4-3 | TGCGCCAGCAGCCAATCCTATTGGCAGGGTGGCTCCTACAATGAGCAGTTCTTC | CASSQSYWQGGSYNEQFF
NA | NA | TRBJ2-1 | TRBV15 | TGTGCCACCAGCAGAGCTCATACCTCCTACAATGAGCAGTTCTTC | CATSRAHTSYNEQFF
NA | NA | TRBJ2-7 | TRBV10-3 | TGTGCCATCAGTGATCAGACCTACGAGCAGTACTTC | CAISDQTYEQYF
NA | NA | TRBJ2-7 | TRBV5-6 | TGTGCCAGCAGCTCGATGGACGGAAACTACGAGCAGTACTTC | CASSSMDGNYEQYF
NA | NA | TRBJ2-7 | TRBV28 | TGTGCCAGCAGTGGAGGCTCCTACGAGCAGTACTTC | CASSGGSYEQYF
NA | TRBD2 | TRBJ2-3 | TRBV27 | TGTGCCAGCAGTTTAAGGATACCGGGACTAGCGGGAGGGGAGCACCGCACAGATACGCAGTATTTT | CASSLRIPGLAGGEHRTDTQYF
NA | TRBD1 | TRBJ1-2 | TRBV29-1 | TGCAGCGTTTCGAGACAGGGGGCATATGGCTACACCTTC | CSVSRQGAYGYTF
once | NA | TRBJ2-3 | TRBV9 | TGTGCCAGCAGCGGCGGCGGGCGCACAGATACGCAGTATTTT | CASSGGGRTDTQYF
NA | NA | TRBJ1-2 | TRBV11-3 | TGTGCCAGCAGCCCCTCGGGGGGACTCCAAAGGTGGGGCTACACCTTC | CASSPSGGLQRWGYTF
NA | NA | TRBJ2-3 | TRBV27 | TGTGCCAGCAGTTTGTCGGCTGGCACAGATACGCAGTATTTT | CASSLSAGTDTQYF
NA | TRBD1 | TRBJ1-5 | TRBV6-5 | TGTGCCAGCAGAGGGACAGGCCATAGCAATCAGCCCCAGCATTTT | CASRGTGHSNQPQHF
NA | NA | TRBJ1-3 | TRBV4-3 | TGCGCCAGCAGCCAAGACCCTAGGGGGAAGAGCACCATATATTTT | CASSQDPRGKSTIYF
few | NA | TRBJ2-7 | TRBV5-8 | TGTGCCAGCAGGATATCAGGGGTAGCGTGGTACGAGCAGTACTTC | CASRISGVAWYEQYF
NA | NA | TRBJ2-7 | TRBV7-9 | TGTGCCAGCAGCTTAGCTCCGCCCCCCCACGAGCAGTACTTC | CASSLAPPPHEQYF
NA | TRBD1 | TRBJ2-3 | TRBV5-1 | TGCGCCAGCAGCTTGGTGACAGGGGGAGACACAGATACGCAGTATTTT | CASSLVTGGDTDTQYF
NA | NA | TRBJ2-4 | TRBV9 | TGTGCCAGCAGCGCGGGCTGGAGGGTAGCCAAAAACATTCAGTACTTC | CASSAGWRVAKNIQYF
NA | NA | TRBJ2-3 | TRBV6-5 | TGTGCCAGCAGCCCGGGCAACCCAGATACGCAGTATTTT | CASSPGNPDTQYF
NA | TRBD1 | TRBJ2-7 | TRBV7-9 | TGTGCCAGCAGCTTAGGGCAGTACAGGGGCTACGAGCAGTACTTC | CASSLGQYRGYEQYF
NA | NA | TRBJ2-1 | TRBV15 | TGTGCCACCAGCAGAGATCGGGGGGCGACCCCAGAGCAGTTCTTC | CATSRDRGATPEQFF